Each of the 14 T cell receptor beta chains below was sequenced from the same sample in a study of shared clonotypes between healthy human individuals. The naive CD8 fraction comprised CD45RO-negative cells positively selected for CCR7 and excluded terminally differentiated effector memory CD45RA+ cells. This table comes from immunoSEQ multiplex PCR, and its TCRdb copy is limited to in-frame clones, with some not included. The sample has roughly 2.1 million clones; approximately 94% are singletons. Material: naive CD8+ T cells from PBMCs. These receptors were obtained from a man aged 18 to 30 in good health. Some clones in this sample may be carry-over from other donors' samples.

The chain employs TRBV7-9 and TRBJ2-2, with D tentatively TRBD1 (5 bases). The V end lost 1 base, the J end lost 9 bases, and 12 bases lay between the germline ends. Germline V gene lookup returns CDR1 SEHNR and CDR2 FQNEAQ (reference sequence). This CDR3 has 14 residues. The CDR3 nucleotides are TGTGCCAGCAGCTTAGTGGGGCTACCCTGGGAGCTGTTTTTT. Translation gives CASSLVGLPWELFF.

The chain uses TRBV27 and TRBJ2-7; TRBD2 might be the D (7 bases). V lost 6 bases, J lost 6 bases, and 27 bases lay in between. The CDR3 consists of 17 residues. Germline V CDR1 and CDR2: MNHEY, SMNVEV (reference sequence). CDR3 bases: TGTGCCAGCAGCCGCCTGGGGGATGCGGGAGAACAGGGCGAGCAGTACTTC. Encoded protein: CASSRLGDAGEQGEQYF.

The V and J genes are TRBV6-5 and TRBJ1-1; weak D call: TRBD1 (6 bases). Trimming cost V 7 bases and J 3 bases, with 15 bases left between them. This CDR3 comprises 14 residues. Germline V gene sequence: CDR1 MNHEY, CDR2 SVGAGI. The CDR3 spells CASNYRGAHTEAFF. CDR3 DNA sequence: TGTGCCAGCAACTACCGGGGGGCTCACACTGAAGCTTTCTTT.

The chain joins TRBV27 to TRBJ2-4, with D possibly TRBD2 on 6 matching bases. From germline, CDR1 is MNHEY and CDR2 SMNVEV (reference sequence). This CDR3 is built from 15 residues. Deletions cut 2 bases from V and 4 bases from J, with 12 bases between. CDR3 residues: CASSLVASVKNIQYF. The CDR3 DNA reads as TGTGCCAGCAGTTTAGTTGCTAGCGTGAAAAACATTCAGTACTTC.

The rearrangement uses TRBV6-5 and TRBJ2-5; possible D gene TRBD1, 5 bases. The J call may not be correct, given that the DNA end is closer to TRBJ2-7. CDR1 is MNHEY, CDR2 SVGAGI, per germline. The CDR3 contains 15 residues. The CDR3 DNA follows: TGTGCCAGCAGTTACCGGGTAGGGGCGCCCTACGAGCAGTACTTC. Encoded protein: CASSYRVGAPYEQYF.

The chain couples TRBV9 to TRBJ2-2, with D perhaps being TRBD1 or TRBD2 (5 bases each). CDR3 length: 15 amino acids. The V gene lost 3 bases and the J gene lost 0 bases, with 9 bases spanning the gap. CDR1 and CDR2 from the germline V gene are SGDLS and YYNGEE. The CDR3 sequence: CASSDRGANTGELFF. The CDR3 nucleotides are TGTGCCAGCAGCGATAGGGGAGCGAACACCGGGGAGCTGTTTTTT.

The CDR3: CASSSMTGGTMASYEQYF. The CDR3, as DNA: TGTGCCAGCAGCTCTATGACAGGGGGGACGATGGCTTCCTACGAGCAGTACTTC. The chain recombines TRBV7-9 with TRBJ2-7; TRBD1 matches at 9 bases. The V gene end was trimmed by 4 bases and the J gene end by 1 base; junction bases not matched to a gene: 14. Germline V gives CDR1 SEHNR, CDR2 FQNEAQ (reference sequence). The CDR3 totals 18 residues.

The gene calls are TRBV28 and TRBJ2-3; D remains unclear. The CDR3 runs 16 residues. Germline values: CDR1 MDHEN, CDR2 SYDVKM. The germline V and J ends were trimmed by 5 bases and 2 bases, with 17 bases remaining between them. CDR3 bases: TGTGCCAGCAGTCCCCTCCTTTCACCGCCCACAGATACGCAGTATTTT. It is translated as CASSPLLSPPTDTQYF.

The chain recombines TRBV28 with TRBJ2-7, with 11 bases matching TRBD2. CDR1 MDHEN and CDR2 SYDVKM come from the germline V gene. This CDR3 contains 19 residues. V gave up 4 bases and J gave up 2 bases; unmatched junction bases: 16. CDR3: CASSSTLRLYSGRAYEQYF. CDR3 nucleotide sequence: TGTGCCAGCAGTTCCACACTTCGCCTTTATAGCGGGAGGGCCTACGAGCAGTACTTC.

V and J are TRBV7-2 and TRBJ2-5; 7 nucleotides match TRBD1. The ends lost 3 bases at V and 4 bases at J; junction bases unmatched: 8. Germline values: CDR1 SGHTA, CDR2 FQGNSA. The CDR3 contains 15 residues. The CDR3 spells CASSLVRQGGETQYF. CDR3 coding DNA: TGTGCCAGCAGCTTGGTTCGACAGGGCGGAGAGACCCAGTACTTC. Combining the CDR3 with reference TRBV7-2 and TRBJ2-5 gives the whole variable domain GAGVSQSPSNKVTEKGKDVELRCDPISGHTALYWYRQSLGQGLEFLIYFQGNSAPDKSGLPSDRFSAERTGGSVSTLTIQRTQQEDSAVYLCASSLVRQGGETQYFGPGTRLLVL.

This clone has just a few counts. CDR3 region: CSVTSNTEAFF. The CDR3 DNA reads as TGCAGCGTGACATCGAACACTGAAGCTTTCTTT. The chain combines TRBV29-1 with TRBJ1-1; D not resolved. CDR1 and CDR2 (germline): SQVTM, ANQGSEA. V was cut by 6 bases and J by 1 base, with 6 bases left in between. The CDR3 is 11 residues long.

The V gene is TRBV27, the J gene TRBJ1-5; 8 bases agree with TRBD1. Germline V CDR1 and CDR2: MNHEY, SMNVEV (reference sequence). The CDR3 loop spans 18 amino acids. V lost 6 bases to trimming and J lost 2 bases; unmatched junction nucleotides: 15. In DNA form, the CDR3 reads TGTGCCAGCAGCATGCCCCCTCACGGACAGGGCGGCAATCAGCCCCAGCATTTT. It yields the protein CASSMPPHGQGGNQPQHF.

The rearrangement links TRBV7-8 to TRBJ1-1; D remains ambiguous. The V and J ends lost 0 bases and 8 bases respectively, with 10 bases between them. Germline CDR1 and CDR2: SGHVS and FQNEAQ. The CDR3 extends over 13 amino acids. The CDR3 is CASSLAWRTEAFF. DNA of the CDR3: TGTGCCAGCAGCTTAGCGTGGAGGACGGAAGCTTTCTTT.

The V call is TRBV29-1, the J call TRBJ1-5; no firm D call. The CDR3 contains 16 residues. Per germline, CDR1 SQVTM and CDR2 ANQGSEA. V lost 8 bases to trimming and J lost 2 bases, with 22 bases between them. The CDR3, as DNA: TGCAGCCTTAAATCCAAGGACCGGTTCGGCAATCAGCCCCAGCATTTT. Translating gives CSLKSKDRFGNQPQHF.